This entry lists 15 T cell receptor beta chains sequenced from one sample in a study of CD8 T cells in ankylosing spondylitis. General observations from the study: In ankylosing spondylitis blood, a motif of roughly 8 highly homologous TCR beta variants appeared characteristic.

These TCRs' antigens remain unknown. A single record per CDR3 protein comes from TCRdb applying MiXCR to the 5' RACE reads. The sample lists approximately 500,000 distinct CDR3 sequences; over 9.5% were seen once. The specimen was blood, either unsorted or a sorted T cell fraction (not recorded which). These receptors were obtained from a male donor with ankylosing spondylitis.

This clonotype was seen ten or more times. The rearrangement joins TRBV5-1 to TRBJ2-5, with no clear D. The length of the CDR3 is 14 residues. Germline V lookup: CDR1 SGHRS, CDR2 YFSETQ. The V gene lost 2 bases and the J gene lost 1 base, with 9 bases spanning the gap. The CDR3 loop reads CASSFQMIQETQYF. The DNA of the CDR3 is TGCGCCAGCAGCTTCCAGATGATCCAAGAGACCCAGTACTTC. Full variable domain (outside the CDR3, taken from reference TRBV5-1 and TRBJ2-5): KAGVTQTPRYLIKTRGQQVTLSCSPISGHRSVSWYQQTPGQGLQFLFEYFSETQRNKGNFPGRFSGRQFSNSRSEMNVSTLELGDSALYLCASSFQMIQETQYFGPGTRLLVL.

There are many counts of this clonotype. This chain joins TRBV20-1 and TRBJ1-2; 8 nucleotides line up with TRBD1. Unmatched junction bases numbered 3, after V lost 0 bases and J lost 6 bases. Germline loops: CDR1 DFQATT, CDR2 SNEGSKA (reference sequence). This CDR3 spans 13 amino acids. CDR3 sequence reads: CSARETGGNGYTF. Here the CDR3 DNA reads TGCAGTGCTAGAGAAACAGGGGGAAATGGCTACACCTTC.

The gene calls are TRBV9 and TRBJ2-5, with D possibly being TRBD1 (5 bases). This CDR3 has 15 residues. Germline CDR1 is SGDLS and CDR2 is YYNGEE. V shed 4 bases and J shed 5 bases, with 18 bases lying between them. As DNA, the CDR3 is TGTGCCAGCAGCCCAGGGCCAAATCCAGGGGAGACCCAGTACTTC. Residues: CASSPGPNPGETQYF.

This clonotype was detected many times. V and J are TRBV10-2 and TRBJ2-7; 9 bases match TRBD2. CDR1 is WSHSY, CDR2 SAAADI, per germline. The V gene end was trimmed by 5 bases and the J gene end by 3 bases; junction bases not matched to a gene: 5. The CDR3 is made up of 14 amino acids. The CDR3: CASSRASGVYEQYF. The CDR3 nucleotides read TGCGCCAGCAGTCGGGCTAGCGGGGTCTACGAGCAGTACTTC.

The J gene is TRBJ2-5, the V gene TRBV6-5; weak D call: TRBD2 (6 bases). CDR1 is MNHEY, CDR2 SVGAGI, per germline. This CDR3 region has 16 residues. V lost 0 bases and J 2 bases, leaving 13 bases between the germline ends. The CDR3 DNA follows: TGTGCCAGCAGTTACTCGGAGGGCCGACCTCAAGAGACCCAGTACTTC. Translation gives CASSYSEGRPQETQYF.

The chain joins TRBV30 to TRBJ1-5; D not certain. The CDR3 loop spans 13 amino acids. Trimming stripped 4 bases from V and 0 bases from J, with 7 bases between. Looked up from germline, CDR1 is GTSNPN and CDR2 is SVGIG (reference sequence). CDR3 sequence reads: CAWTGDSNQPQHF. The CDR3 nucleotides read TGTGCCTGGACTGGAGATAGCAATCAGCCCCAGCATTTT.

This clonotype was counted ten times or more. The chain couples TRBV10-3 to TRBJ2-1; possibly TRBD2 for D (5 bases). In germline, CDR1 is ENHRY, CDR2 SYGVKD. This CDR3 contains 12 residues. The ends were cut back, 8 bases at V and 10 bases at J, with 15 bases in the middle. The CDR3 sequence: CAILSAGGEQFF. The CDR3 DNA sequence: TGTGCCATCCTTAGCGCGGGCGGAGAGCAGTTCTTC.

J is TRBJ2-5 and V is TRBV19, with 7 bases that match TRBD1. The length of the CDR3 is 15 residues. Germline trimming cut 4 bases from V and 4 bases from J; bases unmatched to any gene: 9. Germline V gene lookup returns CDR1 LNHDA and CDR2 SQIVND (reference sequence). The CDR3 protein is CASSNRGLMGETQYF. DNA of the CDR3: TGTGCCAGTAGTAACAGGGGATTGATGGGAGAGACCCAGTACTTC.

This clonotype turned up a few times. DNA for the CDR3: TGTGCCAGCAGTAGGACAGGTCCCTCTGGGGCCAACGTCCTGACTTTC. The encoded protein is CASSRTGPSGANVLTF. The chain joins TRBV6-2 or TRBV6-3 to TRBJ2-6, with TRBD1 matching 7 bases. CDR1 is MNHEY, CDR2 SVGEGT, per germline. Germline trimming cut 5 bases from V and 0 bases from J; bases unmatched to any gene: 4. The CDR3 is made up of 16 amino acids.

This clonotype occurred a few times. The chain combines TRBV10-3 with TRBJ2-7; D remains ambiguous. The V end was cut by 4 bases, the J end by 3 bases, with 13 bases between. This CDR3 is built from 14 residues. Germline CDR1 ENHRY, CDR2 SYGVKD. This CDR3 reads CAISALGRIYEQYF. As DNA, the CDR3 is TGTGCCATCAGTGCTTTAGGACGGATCTACGAGCAGTACTTC.

This clonotype was counted between two and nine times. J is TRBJ1-1 and V is TRBV20-1; possible D gene TRBD1, 6 bases. The V end was cut by 6 bases, the J end by 2 bases, with 19 bases between. There are 15 residues in the CDR3. The germline V gene has CDR1 DFQATT and CDR2 SNEGSKA (reference sequence). Written as DNA, the CDR3 is TGCAGTGCCACCGGGGGGGCAGGAACCAACACTGAAGCTTTCTTT. It yields the protein CSATGGAGTNTEAFF.

The table lists this clonotype with many counts. V usage is TRBV4-1 and J usage is TRBJ2-4; 7 bases line up with TRBD1. Germline V gene lookup returns CDR1 MGHRA and CDR2 YSYEKL. The CDR3 runs to 12 residues. The V and J ends lost 4 bases and 8 bases, in that order; junction bases with no gene match: 2. The CDR3 is CASSLTGDIQYF. In DNA, the CDR3 is TGCGCCAGCAGCCTTACAGGGGACATTCAGTACTTC.

This chain joins TRBV20-1 and TRBJ1-5; a possible D gene is TRBD1 (6 bases). The CDR3 runs 16 residues. Germline V CDR1 and CDR2: DFQATT, SNEGSKA (reference sequence). Trimming pared 4 bases from V and 2 bases from J, leaving 18 bases between. The CDR3 is CSAIRLSGEGNQPQHF. CDR3 nucleotides: TGCAGTGCTATCCGCCTTTCAGGGGAGGGCAATCAGCCCCAGCATTTT.

This clonotype was observed at least ten times. The chain recombines TRBV5-6 with TRBJ2-5, with 9 bases identical to TRBD1. Germline assignment: CDR1 SGHDT and CDR2 YYEEEE. The CDR3 covers 13 residues. J gave up 9 bases and V 3 bases, and 6 bases lay outside the gene matches. CDR3 loop: CASSYATGGAQYF. CDR3 DNA: TGTGCCAGCAGCTACGCCACAGGGGGCGCCCAGTACTTC.

In this sample, this clonotype turned up a few times. This chain connects TRBV7-2 to TRBJ1-2; D is ambiguous. Germline values: CDR1 SGHTA, CDR2 FQGNSA. The CDR3 loop spans 13 amino acids. V lost 5 bases, J lost 8 bases, and 15 bases lay in between. Written as DNA, the CDR3 is TGTGCCAGCAGCCAACCGACCGGGCGGGGCTACACCTTC. It encodes CASSQPTGRGYTF.